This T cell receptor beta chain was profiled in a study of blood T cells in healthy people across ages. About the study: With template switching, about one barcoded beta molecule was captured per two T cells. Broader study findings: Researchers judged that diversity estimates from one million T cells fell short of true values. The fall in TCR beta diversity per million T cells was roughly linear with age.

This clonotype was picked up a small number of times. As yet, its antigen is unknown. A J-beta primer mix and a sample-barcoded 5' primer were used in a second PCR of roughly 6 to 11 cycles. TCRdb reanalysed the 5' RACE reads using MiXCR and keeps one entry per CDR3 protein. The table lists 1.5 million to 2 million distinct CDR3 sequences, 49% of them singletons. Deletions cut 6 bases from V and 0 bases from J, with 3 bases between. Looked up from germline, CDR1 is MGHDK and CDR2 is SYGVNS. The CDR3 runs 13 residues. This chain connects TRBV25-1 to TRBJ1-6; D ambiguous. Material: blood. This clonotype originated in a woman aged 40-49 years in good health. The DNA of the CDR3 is TGTGCCAGCAGGATCTCCTATAATTCACCCCTCCACTTT. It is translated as CASRISYNSPLHF.